The 25 T cell receptor beta chains below were found in one sample sequenced in a study of T cell responses to AZD1222 COVID-19 vaccine. Some clones are missing from TCRdb's copy, which holds only in-frame ones; the method was immunoSEQ multiplex PCR. The sample yields around 110,000 clones, 80% to 85% seen once. Specimen: peripheral blood, collected on day 0 of AZD1222 vaccination. The origin of the receptors is an adult in good health.

This rearrangement joins TRBV5-4 to TRBJ2-5; 11 bases are a match to TRBD2. CDR1 is SGHNT and CDR2 is YYREEE in the germline V gene (reference sequence). The V segment lost 1 base and the J segment 4 bases; nucleotides outside the gene matches: 6. CDR3 length: 16 amino acids. The CDR3 DNA follows: TGTGCCAGCAGCTTGCCCTTAGCGGGGGGGCGAGAGACCCAGTACTTC. Translating it yields CASSLPLAGGRETQYF.

The rearrangement links TRBV30 to TRBJ1-6, with no clear D. The germline gives CDR1 GTSNPN, CDR2 SVGIG (reference sequence). There are 14 residues in the CDR3. V was cut by 6 bases and J by 6 bases, with 15 bases left in between. Here the CDR3 DNA reads TGTGCCTGTCCGTGGGCAGGCTTTAATTCACCCCTCCACTTT. Translation: CACPWAGFNSPLHF.

The chain combines TRBV5-8 with TRBJ2-3, with TRBD2 matching over 9 bases. Germline assignment: CDR1 SGHTS and CDR2 YDEGEE. The CDR3 runs 14 residues. V dropped 7 bases and J dropped 1; count of bases not matched to a gene: 4. This chain's CDR3 is CASSLAGGTDTQYF. CDR3 DNA: TGTGCCAGCTCACTAGCGGGTGGCACAGATACGCAGTATTTT. The full variable domain, its missing parts supplied by reference TRBV5-8 and TRBJ2-3, is EAGVTQSPTHLIKTRGQQATLRCSPISGHTSVYWYQQALGLGLQFLLWYDEGEERNRGNFPPRFSGRQFPNYSSELNVNALELEDSALYLCASSLAGGTDTQYFGPGTRLTVL.

The chain links TRBV7-9 to TRBJ1-2; D gene uncertain. Trimming pared 5 bases from V and 8 bases from J, leaving 15 bases between. The CDR3 spans 13 residues. Germline V gene lookup returns CDR1 SEHNR and CDR2 FQNEAQ (reference sequence). CDR3 region: CASSQDRGVGYTF. The CDR3 DNA reads as TGTGCCAGCAGCCAAGACCGCGGGGTCGGCTACACCTTC.

This sequence joins TRBV5-4 and TRBJ1-6; maybe TRBD1 (5 bases). Per the germline V gene, CDR1 is SGHNT and CDR2 is YYREEE (reference sequence). The V and J ends lost 4 bases and 9 bases respectively, with 17 bases between them. The CDR3 extends over 15 amino acids. CDR3 sequence: CASSPGTTRSSPLHF. The CDR3, as DNA: TGTGCCAGCAGCCCCGGGACGACGAGAAGTTCACCCCTCCACTTT.

The chain is built from TRBV5-1 and TRBJ2-5, with D possibly TRBD2 on 5 matching bases. Between the trimmed V and J ends, which lost 0 bases and 4 bases, there was a span of 10 bases. The CDR3 is 14 residues long. From germline, CDR1 is SGHRS and CDR2 YFSETQ. The CDR3 spells CASSLGVTRETQYF. DNA for the CDR3: TGCGCCAGCAGCTTGGGGGTCACTAGAGAGACCCAGTACTTC. Full variable domain (remainder filled in from reference TRBV5-1 and TRBJ2-5): KAGVTQTPRYLIKTRGQQVTLSCSPISGHRSVSWYQQTPGQGLQFLFEYFSETQRNKGNFPGRFSGRQFSNSRSEMNVSTLELGDSALYLCASSLGVTRETQYFGPGTRLLVL.

J is TRBJ2-1 and V is TRBV6-2 or TRBV6-3; 7 bases are a match to TRBD1. J was trimmed by 9 bases and V by 6 bases; bases with no gene match: 5. The CDR3 totals 12 residues. In germline, CDR1 is MNHEY, CDR2 SVGEGT. CDR3 sequence (DNA): TGTGCCAGCAGCGACAGGGAAGGTGAGCAGTTCTTC. The encoded protein is CASSDREGEQFF.

The rearrangement uses TRBV19 and TRBJ2-1, with 8 bases fitting TRBD1. The CDR3 covers 12 residues. Germline V gene data show CDR1 as LNHDA and CDR2 as SQIVND (reference sequence). V gave up 11 bases and J gave up 2 bases; unmatched junction bases: 2. This CDR3 reads CAARGPYNEQFF. The CDR3 nucleotides read TGTGCCGCCAGGGGGCCCTACAATGAGCAGTTCTTC.

The CDR3: CASSTDYYNEQFF. CDR3 DNA: TGTGCCAGCAGTACCGATTACTACAATGAGCAGTTCTTC. V gene TRBV5-6 combines with J gene TRBJ2-1, with D unclear. This CDR3 contains 13 residues. V lost 5 bases, J lost 3 bases, and 9 bases lay in between. CDR1 and CDR2 from the germline V gene are SGHDT and YYEEEE.

The chain has TRBV7-9 and TRBJ1-2, with 7 nucleotides matching TRBD1. V trimming: 0 bases; J trimming: 3 bases; junction bases outside the gene matches: 1. This CDR3 has 14 residues. Germline lookup yields CDR1 SEHNR and CDR2 FQNEAQ (reference sequence). The CDR3 nucleotides are TGTGCCAGCAGCTTAGCGCAGGGGGACTATGGCTACACCTTC. This sequence encodes CASSLAQGDYGYTF.

The chain joins TRBV5-1 to TRBJ2-1; no clear D gene. The CDR3 contains 14 residues. CDR1 and CDR2 (germline): SGHRS, YFSETQ. V was pared by 0 bases and J by 0 bases, with 4 bases between. The CDR3 is CASSLDSSYNEQFF. CDR3 coding DNA: TGCGCCAGCAGCTTGGACAGCTCCTACAATGAGCAGTTCTTC. The complete variable domain, with remaining parts taken from reference TRBV5-1 and TRBJ2-1, reads KAGVTQTPRYLIKTRGQQVTLSCSPISGHRSVSWYQQTPGQGLQFLFEYFSETQRNKGNFPGRFSGRQFSNSRSEMNVSTLELGDSALYLCASSLDSSYNEQFFGPGTRLTVL.

The chain couples TRBV27 to TRBJ2-5; unclear D gene. V was pared by 3 bases and J by 1 base, with 0 bases between. Germline CDR1 reads MNHEY; CDR2 reads SMNVEV (reference sequence). The CDR3 spans 11 residues. CDR3: CASSFQETQYF. Written as DNA, the CDR3 is TGTGCCAGCAGTTTCCAAGAGACCCAGTACTTC.

This chain connects TRBV25-1 to TRBJ2-5; possible D gene TRBD2, 6 bases. The CDR3 totals 13 residues. The V end lost 6 bases, the J end lost 4 bases, and 12 bases lay between the germline ends. Per germline, CDR1 MGHDK and CDR2 SYGVNS. The CDR3 bases are TGTGCCAGCAGAAATTTGGGAGGAGAGACCCAGTACTTC. This translates into CASRNLGGETQYF.

The chain is built from TRBV9 and TRBJ1-4, with D possibly being TRBD1 (5 bases). V was clipped by 4 bases and J by 4 bases, with 14 bases between them. This CDR3 contains 15 residues. Germline assignment: CDR1 SGDLS and CDR2 YYNGEE. The chain's CDR3 is CASSPLGHLNEKLFF. The CDR3 DNA is TGTGCCAGCAGCCCACTAGGACATCTTAATGAAAAACTGTTTTTT.

This chain links TRBV18 with TRBJ2-7, with 8 positions matching TRBD1. With 5 bases clipped from V and 3 bases from J, the junction kept 3 bases outside the gene matches. Germline V gene sequence: CDR1 KGHSH, CDR2 LQKENI. CDR3 length equals 13 residues. CDR3 bases: TGTGCCAGCTCAGGCGGACAGGGCTACGAGCAGTACTTC. The encoded protein is CASSGGQGYEQYF.

This chain uses TRBV7-8 with TRBJ2-7; D is possibly TRBD1 (5 bases). This CDR3 contains 15 residues. Germline CDR1 reads SGHVS; CDR2 reads FQNEAQ. With 2 bases removed from V and 2 bases from J, the gap between germline ends came to 13 bases. The CDR3, as DNA: TGTGCCAGCAGCTTATCCCCTACAGGTCCCTACGAGCAGTACTTC. It codes for CASSLSPTGPYEQYF.

The genes are TRBV11-3 and TRBJ2-7, with 9 bases identical to TRBD2. CDR3 length: 14 amino acids. Trimming cost V 6 bases and J 1 base; bases outside gene matches: 4. Germline V gene sequence: CDR1 SGHNT, CDR2 YENEEA. The CDR3 DNA reads TGTGCCAGCAGTGAGACTAGCGGATCCTACGAGCAGTACTTC. Encoded protein: CASSETSGSYEQYF.

V usage is TRBV25-1 and J usage is TRBJ1-1; the D gene is possibly TRBD1 (5 bases). V lost 4 bases, J lost 4 bases, and 13 bases lay in between. This CDR3 comprises 14 residues. The germline gives CDR1 MGHDK, CDR2 SYGVNS. The CDR3 loop reads CASSGDLGITEAFF. CDR3 coding DNA: TGTGCCAGCAGTGGGGACCTGGGGATCACTGAAGCTTTCTTT.

This clone has just a few counts. The rearrangement links TRBV6-5 to TRBJ2-1; 8 bases match TRBD1. This CDR3 comprises 14 residues. Per the germline V gene, CDR1 is MNHEY and CDR2 is SVGAGI. V shed 6 bases and J 7 bases; nucleotides not matched to a gene: 8. CDR3: CASSLGTGGNEQFF. CDR3 coding DNA: TGTGCCAGCAGCCTCGGGACAGGAGGGAATGAGCAGTTCTTC.

This chain links TRBV4-2 with TRBJ1-2; TRBD1 might be the D (6 bases). Deletions cut 0 bases from V and 6 bases from J, with 8 bases between. Germline assignment: CDR1 LGHNA and CDR2 YNFKEQ. CDR3 length: 13 residues. The CDR3 is CASSQDNRDGYTF. The CDR3 region has the DNA TGTGCCAGCAGCCAAGATAACAGGGATGGCTACACCTTC.

CDR3 amino acids: CASSLNPMGRGVMGYGYTF. In DNA, the CDR3 is TGTGCCAGCAGCTTAAACCCCATGGGCAGGGGGGTTATGGGTTATGGCTACACCTTC. This rearrangement joins TRBV5-5 to TRBJ1-2; 7 bases fit TRBD1. Germline values: CDR1 SGHKS, CDR2 YYEKEE (reference sequence). Trimming took 2 bases from V and 5 from J; bases not matched to a gene: 21. The CDR3 spans 19 residues.

The chain carries TRBV7-3 and TRBJ1-2; TRBD1 might be the D (5 bases). From germline, CDR1 is SGHTA and CDR2 FQGTGA. The CDR3 covers 13 residues. V was trimmed by 5 bases and J by 2 bases, leaving 9 bases between them. The CDR3 DNA follows: TGTGCCAGCAGCCCGGACAAGAACTATGGCTACACCTTC. Residues: CASSPDKNYGYTF.

This clone is a singleton in its sample. CDR3 in DNA: TGTGCCAGCAGCCAAGAAGGGGGTACCGGAATCTATGGCTACACCTTC. Its protein product is CASSQEGGTGIYGYTF. This chain joins TRBV3-1 (or the pseudogene TRBV3-2) and TRBJ1-2, with a tentative D call TRBD1 (6 bases). Germline loops: CDR1 LGHDT, CDR2 YNNKEL (reference sequence). The CDR3 has 16 amino acids. V lost 0 bases and J 4 bases, leaving 15 bases between the germline ends.

J is TRBJ1-6 and V is TRBV20-1; D may be TRBD1 (6 bases). The CDR3 runs to 14 residues. The germline V gene has CDR1 DFQATT and CDR2 SNEGSKA (reference sequence). V lost 3 bases and J 9 bases, leaving 15 bases between the germline ends. CDR3 loop: CSASGGIRGSPLHF. CDR3 DNA: TGCAGTGCTAGTGGGGGCATAAGGGGTTCACCCCTCCACTTT.

The chain uses TRBV23-1 and TRBJ2-7; 9 bases fit TRBD1. TRBV23-1 belongs to the ORF category, with a function that is uncertain. The ends lost 1 base at V and 2 bases at J; junction bases unmatched: 6. The CDR3 totals 16 residues. Here the CDR3 reads CASSQLTGTGTYEQYF. The CDR3 nucleotides are TGCGCCAGCAGTCAATTAACCGGGACAGGGACCTACGAGCAGTACTTC.